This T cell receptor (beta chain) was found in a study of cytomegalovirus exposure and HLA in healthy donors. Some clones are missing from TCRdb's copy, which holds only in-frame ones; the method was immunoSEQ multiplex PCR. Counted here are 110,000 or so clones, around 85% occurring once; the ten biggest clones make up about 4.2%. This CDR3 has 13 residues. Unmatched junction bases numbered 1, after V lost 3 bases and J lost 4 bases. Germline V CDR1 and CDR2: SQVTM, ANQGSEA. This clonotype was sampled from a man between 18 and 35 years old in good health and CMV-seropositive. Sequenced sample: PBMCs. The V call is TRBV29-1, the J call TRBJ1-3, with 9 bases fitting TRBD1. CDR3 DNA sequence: TGCAGCGTTGAGGGGACAGGGGGAAACACCATATATTTT. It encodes CSVEGTGGNTIYF.